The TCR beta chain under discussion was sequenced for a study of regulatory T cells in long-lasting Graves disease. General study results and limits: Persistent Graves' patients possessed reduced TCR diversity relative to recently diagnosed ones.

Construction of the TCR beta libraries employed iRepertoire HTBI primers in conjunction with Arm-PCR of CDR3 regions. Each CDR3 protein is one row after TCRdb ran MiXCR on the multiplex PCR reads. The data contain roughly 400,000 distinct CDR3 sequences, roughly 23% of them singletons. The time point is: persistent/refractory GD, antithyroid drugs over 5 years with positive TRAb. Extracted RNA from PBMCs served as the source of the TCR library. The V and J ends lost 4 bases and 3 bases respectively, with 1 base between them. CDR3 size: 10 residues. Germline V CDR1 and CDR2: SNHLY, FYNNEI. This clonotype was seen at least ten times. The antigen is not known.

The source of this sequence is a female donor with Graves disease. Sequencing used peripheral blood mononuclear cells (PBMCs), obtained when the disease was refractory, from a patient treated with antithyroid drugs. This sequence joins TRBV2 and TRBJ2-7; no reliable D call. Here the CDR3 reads CASSGYEQYF. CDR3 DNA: TGTGCCAGCAGTGGCTACGAGCAGTACTTC.